The rows below give T cell receptor beta chains drawn from one sample of a study of T cells in Graves' hyperthyroidism and ophthalmopathy. TCRdb processed the multiplex PCR reads anew with MiXCR; each CDR3 protein has one entry. The sample lists about 360,000 distinct CDR3 sequences, roughly 13% seen once, with 9.2% in the top ten. Sequenced input: blood. Receptors were obtained from a woman under 30 with Graves' hyperthyroidism. CDR3s include the opening cysteine and the closing phenylalanine or tryptophan. D genes are given only for firm matches. Size is stated for part of the rows, as once, few or many counts, or as a class when the clone is expanded.

>TRBV27|TRBD2|TRBJ2-7|many
TGTGCCAGCAGTCCGGGTGGGAGGGTTTTCTACGAGCAGTACTTC
CASSPGGRVFYEQYF
>TRBV7-8|.|TRBJ1-5|many
TGTGCCAGCCGGGATCCGAGAGGCAATCAGCCCCAGCATTTT
CASRDPRGNQPQHF
>TRBV4-1|TRBD1|TRBJ2-5|.
TGCGCCAGCAGCCAAGATGGCAGGGGGAGAGAGACCCAGTACTTC
CASSQDGRGRETQYF
>TRBV16|TRBD1|TRBJ1-2|.
TGTGCCAGCAGCCAAGTACTAGGGGACAGGGGGCGCGAAAGGCATGGCTACACCTTC
CASSQVLGDRGRERHGYTF
>TRBV18|.|TRBJ1-4|many
TGTGCCAGCTCACCAAAACTGATAACTAATGAAAAACTGTTTTTT
CASSPKLITNEKLFF
>TRBV4-2|.|TRBJ1-5|many
TGTGCCAGCAGCCAAGAACTGGGGGACTACAATCAGCCCCAGCATTTT
CASSQELGDYNQPQHF
>TRBV28|.|TRBJ1-2|.
TGTGCCAGCAGCCCAGGTGGGGGACTAGAAATAGGCTACACCTTC
CASSPGGGLEIGYTF
>TRBV20-1|TRBD1|TRBJ1-5|few
TGCAGTGCTCTCGGGACAGGGGGTCACCAGCCCCAGCATTTT
CSALGTGGHQPQHF
>TRBV7-7|.|TRBJ2-5|.
TGTGCTAGCAGCTTAAACAGCCAAGAGACCCAGTACTTC
CASSLNSQETQYF
>TRBV4-1|.|TRBJ2-4|.
TGCGCCAGCAGCCATGAGGACAGTACGTATCTAGCCAAAAACATTCAGTACTTC
CASSHEDSTYLAKNIQYF
>TRBV20-1|TRBD2|TRBJ2-1|many
TGCAGTGCTAGTGACGGACTAGCCTACAATGAGCAGTTCTTC
CSASDGLAYNEQFF
>TRBV11-2|.|TRBJ2-2|many
TGTGCCAGCAGCTTGTTGAACACCGGGGAGCTGTTTTTT
CASSLLNTGELFF
>TRBV9|.|TRBJ1-3|.
TGTGCCAGCAGCCCGTTGGGTGTGACAGGCTTTAGTCCTGGAAACACCATATATTTT
CASSPLGVTGFSPGNTIYF
>TRBV6-1|TRBD1|TRBJ2-3|.
TGTGCCAGCAGTGAAAACTGGACAGGGGGCACAGATACGCAGTATTTT
CASSENWTGGTDTQYF